This is a list of T cell receptor beta chains from one sample in a study of T-cell reconstitution after alpha-beta-depleted transplantation in children. In TCRdb, the PCR reads were re-called with MiXCR into one record per CDR3 protein. Of 450,000 to 600,000 distinct CDR3 sequences in the sample, 10% were seen once. The sample consisted of PBMCs, taken before TCRalphabeta/CD19-depleted stem cell transplant. Receptor source: a child under 10 years old with inherited bone marrow failure, due to receive a stem cell transplant. Both conserved end residues are part of each CDR3. D genes are given only for firm matches. The size of a clone is reported for some rows only, either as once, few or many, or as a class for expanded clones.

>TRBD2|TRBJ2-2|TRBV5-1|-
TGCGCCAGCAGCTTGGCCGGGGCGGGAGTCACCGGGGAGCTGTTTTTT
CASSLAGAGVTGELFF
>-|TRBJ1-1|TRBV28|few
TGTGCCAGCATCTCAGACGGGCACTTGAACACTGAAGCTTTCTTT
CASISDGHLNTEAFF
>-|TRBJ2-2|TRBV7-2|many
TGTGCAGCGGCGTCCCCGAACACCGGGGAGCTGTTTTTT
CAAASPNTGELFF
>TRBD2|TRBJ2-3|TRBV20-1|few
TGCAGTGCAAAAATAGCGGGAGCGGCAGATACGCAGTATTTT
CSAKIAGAADTQYF
>-|TRBJ2-2|TRBV19|few
TGTGCCAGTAGTATATTGTTAGGACGGAACACCGGGGAGCTGTTTTTT
CASSILLGRNTGELFF
>TRBD1|TRBJ2-1|TRBV5-1|few
TGCGCCAGCAGCTTAGGGACAGGGGAGAATGAGCAGTTCTTC
CASSLGTGENEQFF
>-|TRBJ2-3|TRBV29-1|many
TGCAGCGTTCTCGGCAGATTCTCAGATACGCAGTATTTT
CSVLGRFSDTQYF
>-|TRBJ1-1|TRBV6-5|many
TGTGCCAGCAGCACGAGGGGGAACACTGAAGCTTTCTTT
CASSTRGNTEAFF
>-|TRBJ1-1|TRBV10-3|many
TGTGCCATCAGTGAGCAGGGGCGCGGGACTGAAGCTTTCTTT
CAISEQGRGTEAFF
>-|TRBJ1-3|TRBV4-3|few
TGCGCCAGCAGCCAAGCTCAGGGGTTCTCCGACACCATATATTTT
CASSQAQGFSDTIYF
>-|TRBJ2-3|TRBV5-1|many
TGCGCCAGCAGCGCGGGACAGCACACTAGCACAGATACGCAGTATTTT
CASSAGQHTSTDTQYF
>TRBD1|TRBJ2-7|TRBV20-1|many
TGCAGTGCTAGGAGGGGACAGAGTAACGAGCAGTACTTC
CSARRGQSNEQYF
>TRBD1|TRBJ2-1|TRBV9|-
TGTGCCAGCAGCGAGGGGGCGGGCAATGAGCAGTTCTTC
CASSEGAGNEQFF
>TRBD2|TRBJ2-1|TRBV19|many
TGTGCCAGTAGTACGGCGGGAGGCAATGAGCAGTTCTTC
CASSTAGGNEQFF
>-|TRBJ2-2|TRBV6-5|-
TGTGCCAGCAGTTACTCGTCGCTCCTGAACACCGGGGAGCTGTTTTTT
CASSYSSLLNTGELFF
>-|TRBJ2-7|TRBV20-1|-
TGCAGTGCTGACTCAGCCGGGACTTCCTCCTACGAGCAGTACTTC
CSADSAGTSSYEQYF
>-|TRBJ2-3|TRBV12-3/TRBV12-4|many
TGTGCCAGCAGTTTAGCCCCGGGAGATACGCAGTATTTT
CASSLAPGDTQYF
>TRBD2|TRBJ2-5|TRBV20-1|many
TGCAGTGCTAGAGACCCGGCTAGCGGGAGAGAGACCCAGTACTTC
CSARDPASGRETQYF
>-|TRBJ2-7|TRBV30|many
TGTGCCTGGAGTGCGGGGTATATGCACGAGCAGTACTTC
CAWSAGYMHEQYF
>TRBD2|TRBJ2-1|TRBV3-1|few
TGTGCCAGCACCACTGATAGCGGGCCGTACAATGAGCAGTTCTTC
CASTTDSGPYNEQFF
>TRBD2|TRBJ2-3|TRBV30|-
TGTGCCTGGGATATAGCGGGAGGAGATACGCAGTATTTT
CAWDIAGGDTQYF
>-|TRBJ2-5|TRBV28|many
TGTGCCAGCAGTGGAGGTTTTGGAACCCAGTACTTC
CASSGGFGTQYF
>TRBD2|TRBJ2-1|TRBV4-1|many
TGCGCCAGCAGACATCTCGGGAGGACTTACAATGAGCAGTTCTTC
CASRHLGRTYNEQFF
>-|TRBJ2-7|TRBV24-1|few
TGTGCCACCAGTGATTTTAAGGGGGGTTCCTACGAGCAGTACTTC
CATSDFKGGSYEQYF
>TRBD1|TRBJ1-2|TRBV12-3/TRBV12-4|-
TGTGCCAGCACCTATGCAGGGGGCACCTATGGCTACACCTTC
CASTYAGGTYGYTF
>TRBD1|TRBJ1-6|TRBV10-2|many
TGCGCCAGCAGTCCCGACAGGGTTGGATCACCCCTCCACTTT
CASSPDRVGSPLHF
>-|TRBJ2-3|TRBV7-2|-
TGTGCCAGCAGCTTAGATTTCGGCACAGATACGCAGTATTTT
CASSLDFGTDTQYF
>-|TRBJ2-7|TRBV28|many
TGTGCCAGCAGTAGAGACACCGGTTCCTACGAGCAGTACTTC
CASSRDTGSYEQYF
>-|TRBJ2-5|TRBV27|-
TGTGCCAGCAGTTTATGGCCCATGGGACGGAATCAAGAGACCCAGTACTTC
CASSLWPMGRNQETQYF
>TRBD2|TRBJ2-7|TRBV20-1|many
TGCAGTGCTAGAGCGCCCGAAGGACTAGTCTACGAGCAGTACTTC
CSARAPEGLVYEQYF
>-|TRBJ2-5|TRBV3-1|-
TGTGCCAGCCGTGGCGGGGATGAAGAGACCCAGTACTTC
CASRGGDEETQYF
>TRBD2|TRBJ2-1|TRBV24-1|few
TGTGCCACCACCGACTGGACTAGCGGGCCCTACAATGAGCAGTTCTTC
CATTDWTSGPYNEQFF
>-|TRBJ1-6|TRBV7-8|few
TGTGCCAGCAGCTTTAATCCGGATTCACCCCTCCACTTT
CASSFNPDSPLHF
>-|TRBJ2-3|TRBV10-1|many
TGCGCCAGCAGTGTAGGGCTAGCGAGCACAGATACGCAGTATTTT
CASSVGLASTDTQYF
>TRBD2|TRBJ2-3|TRBV6-1|many
TGTGCCAGCAGCTTTCTAGCGGATCACCCTAGCACAGATACGCAGTATTTT
CASSFLADHPSTDTQYF
>TRBD2|TRBJ2-2|TRBV25-1|-
TGTGCCAGCACCGCAGCGGGAGCGCTAAACACCGGGGAGCTGTTTTTT
CASTAAGALNTGELFF
>TRBD2|TRBJ2-1|TRBV6-1|many
TGTGCCAGCAGAGGTAGCGGGTCGTACAATGAGCAGTTCTTC
CASRGSGSYNEQFF
>-|TRBJ2-3|TRBV4-3|-
TGCGCCAGCAGCCAGTCTCCCTCTACAAGCCGTGCTAGCACAGATACGCAGTATTTT
CASSQSPSTSRASTDTQYF
>-|TRBJ1-4|TRBV4-3|many
TGCGCCAGCAGCCATGGAAGCGCAGCGAGTGAAAAACTGTTTTTT
CASSHGSAASEKLFF
>-|TRBJ1-5|TRBV28|few
TGTGCCAGCAGAGCCAACGTCAGGGGTAACAATCAGCCCCAGCATTTT
CASRANVRGNNQPQHF
>-|TRBJ2-7|TRBV7-9|few
TGTGCCAGCACCCCAAGCGACTCCTACGAGCAGTACTTC
CASTPSDSYEQYF
>TRBD1|TRBJ2-7|TRBV4-3|many
TGCGCCAGCAGCCACCTACAGGGGAACTCCTACGAGCAGTACTTC
CASSHLQGNSYEQYF
>-|TRBJ2-5|TRBV19|many
TGTGCCAGTAAATCGGACCAAGAGACCCAGTACTTC
CASKSDQETQYF
>-|TRBJ2-7|TRBV7-8|many
TGTGCCAGCAGCGAATCGACGGGACACACATACTACGAGCAGTACTTC
CASSESTGHTYYEQYF
>TRBD1|TRBJ2-3|TRBV7-2|many
TGTGCCAGCAGCATCGACAGGGGTGTAGATACGCAGTATTTT
CASSIDRGVDTQYF
>TRBD2|TRBJ2-7|TRBV20-1|few
TGCAGTGGAGCGGGACCCTCCTCCTACGAGCAGTACTTC
CSGAGPSSYEQYF
>TRBD2|TRBJ2-3|TRBV6-1|many
TGTGCCAGCAGCCCCGGACTAGCGGGAGAGTTAGATACGCAGTATTTT
CASSPGLAGELDTQYF
>-|TRBJ2-3|TRBV6-5|many
TGTGCCAGCAGTTACGAGGCAGGGAGCACAGATACGCAGTATTTT
CASSYEAGSTDTQYF
>-|TRBJ2-1|TRBV20-1|many
TGCAGTGCTAGGGTATCTAGCGCCTCTAGCTCCTACAATGAGCAGTTCTTC
CSARVSSASSSYNEQFF
>TRBD2|TRBJ2-7|TRBV11-2|few
TGTGCCAGCAGCTTAGAGACTAGCAGCGAGCAGTACTTC
CASSLETSSEQYF
>-|TRBJ2-1|TRBV2|many
TGTGCCAGCAGTGATCTTGTGGGCAGGCGTCGGCTCTTC
CASSDLVGRRRLF
>-|TRBJ2-5|TRBV5-1|many
TGCGCCAGCAGACCTTACTCGTACCAAGAGACCCAGTACTTC
CASRPYSYQETQYF
>-|TRBJ2-1|TRBV4-2|few
TGTGCCAGCAGCCAAGAGCGGGGATCCAATGAGCAGTTCTTC
CASSQERGSNEQFF
>TRBD2|TRBJ2-1|TRBV4-3|many
TGCGCCAGCAGCCAAGCAGCTAGCGGGACTTACAATGAGCAGTTCTTC
CASSQAASGTYNEQFF
>-|TRBJ1-1|TRBV10-3|many
TGTGCCATCAGTGAGTCGACACGGATTAACACTGAAGCTTTCTTT
CAISESTRINTEAFF
>-|TRBJ2-1|TRBV24-1|many
TGTGCCACCAGTGATAACCACAACTACAATGAGCAGTTCTTC
CATSDNHNYNEQFF
>TRBD2|TRBJ2-1|TRBV4-3|few
TGCGCCAGCAGCCAAGATCCGAGCGGGAGTTCAGATGAGCAGTTCTTC
CASSQDPSGSSDEQFF
>TRBD2|TRBJ2-3|TRBV5-1|many
TGCGCCAGCAGCTTACGGAGGACTAGCGGGAGAGATACGCAGTATTTT
CASSLRRTSGRDTQYF
>TRBD1|TRBJ2-3|TRBV10-3|many
TGTGCCACAACTGGGACAGAGTATAGCACAGATACGCAGTATTTT
CATTGTEYSTDTQYF